The source of this T cell receptor beta chain is a study of T cell clonality in common variable immunodeficiency. This clone occurred a few times. Its antigen remains unidentified. The read gets to within 3 residues of the CDR3 end, and the germline J gene fills in the rest. The CDR3 contains 12 residues. CDR1 is MNHNS and CDR2 is SASEGT in the germline V gene. Study outcomes and limitations: Compared with controls, CVID subjects had fewer shared TCRbeta clones. CVID subjects showed higher TCRbeta clonality than healthy controls. Fewer deletions and N-nucleotide insertions were reportedly seen in common variable immunodeficiency TCR beta sequences.

Diagnosis required reduced IgG, IgA and/or IgM with specific antibody deficiency. The CVID group had roughly 15 females and 25 to 35 males, mean age about 36. Repertoires were generated with immunoSEQ multiplex PCR, while TCRdb's copy carries only in-frame clones and drops some. The sample is made up of around 40,000 clones, none counted only once. The sample taken for sequencing was peripheral blood mononuclear cells. This TCR was sampled from a human donor with common variable immunodeficiency. The chain links TRBV6-1 to TRBJ1-1; D uncertain. CDR3 protein: CASSELMREAFF. The CDR3 bases that were read are TGTGCCAGCAGTGAATTAATGAGGGAA.